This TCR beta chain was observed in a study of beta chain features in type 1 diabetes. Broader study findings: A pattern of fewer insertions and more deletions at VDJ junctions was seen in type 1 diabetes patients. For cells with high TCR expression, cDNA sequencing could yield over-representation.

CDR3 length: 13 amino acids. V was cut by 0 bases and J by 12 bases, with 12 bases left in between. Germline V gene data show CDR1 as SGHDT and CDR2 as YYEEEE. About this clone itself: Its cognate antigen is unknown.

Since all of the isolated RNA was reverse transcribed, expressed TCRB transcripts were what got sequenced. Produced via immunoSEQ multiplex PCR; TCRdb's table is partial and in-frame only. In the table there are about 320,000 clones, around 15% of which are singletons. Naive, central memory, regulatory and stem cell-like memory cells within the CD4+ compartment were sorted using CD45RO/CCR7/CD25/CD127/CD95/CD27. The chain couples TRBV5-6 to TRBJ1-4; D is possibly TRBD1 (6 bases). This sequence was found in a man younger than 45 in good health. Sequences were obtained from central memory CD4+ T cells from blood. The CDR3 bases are TGTGCCAGCAGCTTGGCAACAGGGAGGGAACTGTTTTTT. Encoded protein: CASSLATGRELFF.